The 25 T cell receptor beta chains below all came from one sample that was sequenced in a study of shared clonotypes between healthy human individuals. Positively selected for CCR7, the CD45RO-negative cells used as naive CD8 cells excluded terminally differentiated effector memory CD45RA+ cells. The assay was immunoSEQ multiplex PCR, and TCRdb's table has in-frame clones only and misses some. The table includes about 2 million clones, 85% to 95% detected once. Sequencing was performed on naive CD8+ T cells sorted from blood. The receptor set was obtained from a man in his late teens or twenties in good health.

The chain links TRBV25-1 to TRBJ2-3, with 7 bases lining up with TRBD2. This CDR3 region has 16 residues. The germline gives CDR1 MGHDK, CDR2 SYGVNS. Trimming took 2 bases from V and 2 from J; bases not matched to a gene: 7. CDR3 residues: CASSEVAGQHTDTQYF. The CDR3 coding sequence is TGTGCCAGCAGTGAAGTAGCGGGCCAACACACAGATACGCAGTATTTT.

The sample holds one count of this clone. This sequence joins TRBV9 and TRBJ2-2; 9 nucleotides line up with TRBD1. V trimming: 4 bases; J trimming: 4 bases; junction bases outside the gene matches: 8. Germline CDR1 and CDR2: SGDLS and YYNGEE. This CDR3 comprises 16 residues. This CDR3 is CASSPRTGASTGELFF. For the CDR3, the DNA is TGTGCCAGCAGCCCCCGGACAGGGGCGAGCACCGGGGAGCTGTTTTTT.

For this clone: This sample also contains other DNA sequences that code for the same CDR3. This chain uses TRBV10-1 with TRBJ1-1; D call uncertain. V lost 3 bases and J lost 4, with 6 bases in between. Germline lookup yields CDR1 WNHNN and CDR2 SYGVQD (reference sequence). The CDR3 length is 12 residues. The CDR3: CASSDGGTEAFF. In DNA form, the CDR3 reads TGCGCCAGCAGTGATGGAGGCACTGAAGCTTTCTTT.

CDR3 DNA sequence: TGTGCCAGCAGCCCACTTGACCCCGGGACTAGTCTTTACGAGCAGTACTTC. It encodes CASSPLDPGTSLYEQYF. The genes are TRBV7-9 and TRBJ2-7; 8 nucleotides align to TRBD2. This CDR3 region has 17 residues. Germline V gives CDR1 SEHNR, CDR2 FQNEAQ (reference sequence). Unmatched junction bases numbered 16, after V lost 5 bases and J lost 4 bases.

CDR3 amino acids: CASSSVGHETQYF. The CDR3 DNA reads TGTGCCAGCAGCTCAGTGGGGCACGAGACCCAGTACTTC. V usage is TRBV11-2 and J usage is TRBJ2-5, with D maybe TRBD1 (5 bases). The CDR3 is 13 amino acids. The germline CDR1 and CDR2 sequences are SGHAT and FQNNGV. V dropped 4 bases and J dropped 5 bases, with 11 bases sitting between them.

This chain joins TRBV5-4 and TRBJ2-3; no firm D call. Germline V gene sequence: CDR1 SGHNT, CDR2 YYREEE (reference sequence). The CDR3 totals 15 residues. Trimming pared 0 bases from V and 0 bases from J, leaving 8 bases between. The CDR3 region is CASSLGLGSTDTQYF. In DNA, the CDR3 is TGTGCCAGCAGCTTGGGACTTGGGAGCACAGATACGCAGTATTTT.

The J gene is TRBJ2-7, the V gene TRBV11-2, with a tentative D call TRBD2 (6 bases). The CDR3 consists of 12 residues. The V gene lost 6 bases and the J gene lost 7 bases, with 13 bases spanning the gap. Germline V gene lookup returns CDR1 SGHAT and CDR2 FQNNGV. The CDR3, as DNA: TGTGCCAGCAGGGCGGGGACGTGGGAGCAGTACTTC. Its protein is CASRAGTWEQYF. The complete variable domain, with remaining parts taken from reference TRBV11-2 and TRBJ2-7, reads EAGVAQSPRYKIIEKRQSVAFWCNPISGHATLYWYQQILGQGPKLLIQFQNNGVVDDSQLPKDRFSAERLKGVDSTLKIQPAKLEDSAVYLCASRAGTWEQYFGPGTRLTVT.

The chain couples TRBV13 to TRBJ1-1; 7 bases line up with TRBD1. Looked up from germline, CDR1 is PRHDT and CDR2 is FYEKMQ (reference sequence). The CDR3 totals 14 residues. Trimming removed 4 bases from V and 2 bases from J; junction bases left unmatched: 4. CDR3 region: CASSSGQRNTEAFF. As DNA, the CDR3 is TGTGCCAGCAGCTCGGGACAGCGTAACACTGAAGCTTTCTTT.

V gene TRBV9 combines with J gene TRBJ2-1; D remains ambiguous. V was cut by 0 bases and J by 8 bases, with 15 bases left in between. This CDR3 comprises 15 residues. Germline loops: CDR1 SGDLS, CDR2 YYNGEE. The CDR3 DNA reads TGTGCCAGCAGCGTAGAGGGCCTCATCGTCGATGAGCAGTTCTTC. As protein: CASSVEGLIVDEQFF.

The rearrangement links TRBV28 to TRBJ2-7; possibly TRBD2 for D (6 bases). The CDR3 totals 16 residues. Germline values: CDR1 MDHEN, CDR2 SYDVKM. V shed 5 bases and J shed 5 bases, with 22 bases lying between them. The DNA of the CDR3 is TGTGCCAGCAGTCCCGGTCCTCAGGGAGGCGTGAACGAGCAGTACTTC. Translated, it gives CASSPGPQGGVNEQYF.

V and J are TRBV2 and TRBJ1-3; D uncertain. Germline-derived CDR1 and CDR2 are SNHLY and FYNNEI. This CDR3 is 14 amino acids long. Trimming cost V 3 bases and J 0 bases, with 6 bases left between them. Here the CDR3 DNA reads TGTGCCAGCAGTGAGGACCTCTCTGGAAACACCATATATTTT. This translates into CASSEDLSGNTIYF.

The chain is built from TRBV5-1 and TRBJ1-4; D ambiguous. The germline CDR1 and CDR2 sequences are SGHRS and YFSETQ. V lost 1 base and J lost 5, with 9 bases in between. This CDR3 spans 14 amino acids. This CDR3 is CASSLSGWNEKLFF. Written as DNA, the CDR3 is TGCGCCAGCAGCTTGTCGGGGTGGAATGAAAAACTGTTTTTT.

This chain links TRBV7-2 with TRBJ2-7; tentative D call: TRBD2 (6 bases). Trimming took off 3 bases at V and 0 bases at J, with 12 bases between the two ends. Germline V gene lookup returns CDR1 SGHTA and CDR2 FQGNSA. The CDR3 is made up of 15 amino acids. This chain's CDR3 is CASSLPGTDSYEQYF. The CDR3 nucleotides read TGTGCCAGCAGCTTGCCCGGGACTGACTCCTACGAGCAGTACTTC.

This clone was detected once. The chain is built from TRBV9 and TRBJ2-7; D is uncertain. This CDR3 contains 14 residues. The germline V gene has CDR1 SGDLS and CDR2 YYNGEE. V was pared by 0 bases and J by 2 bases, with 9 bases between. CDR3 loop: CASSVAWTPYEQYF. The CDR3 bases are TGTGCCAGCAGCGTAGCCTGGACCCCCTACGAGCAGTACTTC.

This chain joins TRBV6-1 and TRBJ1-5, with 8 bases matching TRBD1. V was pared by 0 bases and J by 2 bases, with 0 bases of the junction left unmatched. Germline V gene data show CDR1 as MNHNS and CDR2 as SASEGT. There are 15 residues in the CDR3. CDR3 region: CASSEAGQGNQPQHF. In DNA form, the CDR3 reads TGTGCCAGCAGTGAAGCGGGACAGGGCAATCAGCCCCAGCATTTT.

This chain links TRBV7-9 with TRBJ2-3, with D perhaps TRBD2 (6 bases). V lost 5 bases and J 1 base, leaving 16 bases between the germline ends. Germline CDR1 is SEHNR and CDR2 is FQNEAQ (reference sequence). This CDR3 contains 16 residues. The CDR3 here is CASSAKIGGGTDTQYF. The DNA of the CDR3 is TGTGCCAGCAGCGCCAAGATCGGGGGTGGCACAGATACGCAGTATTTT.

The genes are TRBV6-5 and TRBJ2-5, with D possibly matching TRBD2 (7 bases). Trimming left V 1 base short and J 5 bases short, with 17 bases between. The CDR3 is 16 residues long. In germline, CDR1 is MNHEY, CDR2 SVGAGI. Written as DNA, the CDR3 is TGTGCCAGCAGTTACTATCACACGGGGAGGGGGGAGACCCAGTACTTC. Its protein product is CASSYYHTGRGETQYF.

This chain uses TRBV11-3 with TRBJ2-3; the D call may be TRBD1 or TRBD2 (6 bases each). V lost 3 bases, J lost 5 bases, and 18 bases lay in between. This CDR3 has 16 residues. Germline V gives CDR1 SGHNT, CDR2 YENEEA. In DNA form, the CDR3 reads TGTGCCAGCAGCTTGGGGGCGGAGGGTCTCGGAGATACGCAGTATTTT. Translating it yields CASSLGAEGLGDTQYF.

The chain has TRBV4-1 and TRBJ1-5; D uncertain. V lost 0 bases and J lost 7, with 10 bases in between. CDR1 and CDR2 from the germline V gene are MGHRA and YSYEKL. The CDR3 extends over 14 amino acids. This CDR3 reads CASSQDQTVQPQHF. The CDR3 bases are TGCGCCAGCAGCCAAGATCAAACTGTGCAGCCCCAGCATTTT.

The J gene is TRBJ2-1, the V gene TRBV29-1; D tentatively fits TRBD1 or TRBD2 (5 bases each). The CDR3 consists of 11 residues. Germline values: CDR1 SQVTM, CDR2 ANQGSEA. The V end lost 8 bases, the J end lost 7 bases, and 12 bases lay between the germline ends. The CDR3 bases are TGCAGCCCCGTAGAGGGGAATGAGCAGTTCTTC. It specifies CSPVEGNEQFF.

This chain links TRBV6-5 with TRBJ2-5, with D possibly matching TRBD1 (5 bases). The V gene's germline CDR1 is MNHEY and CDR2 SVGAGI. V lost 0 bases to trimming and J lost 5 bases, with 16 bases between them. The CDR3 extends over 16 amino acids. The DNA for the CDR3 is TGTGCCAGCAGTTACTCGAAGGGGAACGGACCGGAGACCCAGTACTTC. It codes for CASSYSKGNGPETQYF.

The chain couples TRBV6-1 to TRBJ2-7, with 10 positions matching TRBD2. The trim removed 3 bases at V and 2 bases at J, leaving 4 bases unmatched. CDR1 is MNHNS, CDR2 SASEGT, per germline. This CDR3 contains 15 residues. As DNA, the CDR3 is TGTGCCAGCAGTGATCTAGCGGGAGAAGCCTACGAGCAGTACTTC. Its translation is CASSDLAGEAYEQYF.

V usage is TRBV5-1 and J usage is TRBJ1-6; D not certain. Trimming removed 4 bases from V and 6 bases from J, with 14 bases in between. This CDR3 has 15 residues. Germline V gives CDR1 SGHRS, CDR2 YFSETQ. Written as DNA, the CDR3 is TGCGCCAGCAGCAGTAGAGGACGGTCTAATTCACCCCTCCACTTT. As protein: CASSSRGRSNSPLHF. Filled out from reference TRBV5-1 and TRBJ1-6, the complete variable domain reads KAGVTQTPRYLIKTRGQQVTLSCSPISGHRSVSWYQQTPGQGLQFLFEYFSETQRNKGNFPGRFSGRQFSNSRSEMNVSTLELGDSALYLCASSSRGRSNSPLHFGNGTRLTVT.

The CDR3 reads CASSVEDRGLNEQYF. CDR3 DNA: TGTGCCAGCAGCGTAGAGGACAGGGGGCTCAACGAGCAGTACTTC. V usage is TRBV9 and J usage is TRBJ2-7; 11 positions agree with TRBD1. Germline assignment: CDR1 SGDLS and CDR2 YYNGEE. The CDR3 consists of 15 residues. Trimming at V came to 0 bases and at J to 5 bases, leaving 4 bases not matched to a gene.

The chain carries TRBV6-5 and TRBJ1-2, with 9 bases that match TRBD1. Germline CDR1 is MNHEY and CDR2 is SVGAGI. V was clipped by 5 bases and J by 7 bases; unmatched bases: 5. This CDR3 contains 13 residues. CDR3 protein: CASSPGTGSGYTF. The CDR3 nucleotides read TGTGCCAGCAGTCCCGGGACAGGGAGTGGCTACACCTTC.